This entry lists 20 T cell receptor beta chains sequenced from one sample in a study of T cell responses to AZD1222 COVID-19 vaccine (dated by TCRdb to the early 2020s). Interpreted using the paper, the time point label stands for: about 28 days (+/-7) after the second vaccine dose. Libraries were prepared through the immunoSEQ multiplex PCR assay. As stored in TCRdb, this immuneACCESS dataset retains in-frame rearrangements with V and J assigned. A fraction of the clones does not appear; measured against another copy, unresolved V genes explain less than half of the discrepancy, and the remainder lacks a known reason. This sample is represented by 150,000 to 200,000 clones; around 92% of them were singletons. 1% to 1.5% of the sample is held by the ten biggest clonotypes. Sequences were derived from peripheral blood, sampled 28 days after the second AZD1222 dose. The receptors come from an adult who received the AZD1222 COVID-19 vaccine.

The CDR3 nucleotides read TGTGCCAGCAGCTTGGAGAGAGCTGAAGCTTTCTTT. As protein: CASSLERAEAFF. The chain has TRBV5-6 and TRBJ1-1; D remains ambiguous. CDR1 SGHDT and CDR2 YYEEEE come from the germline V gene. The CDR3 sequence is 12 residues long. V was clipped by 0 bases and J by 6 bases, with 6 bases between them.

V usage is TRBV11-3 and J usage is TRBJ2-2, with D perhaps TRBD1 (5 bases). Germline-derived CDR1 and CDR2 are SGHNT and YENEEA. CDR3 length equals 16 residues. V lost 3 bases, J lost 3 bases, and 14 bases lay in between. CDR3 residues: CASSLEGVSDTGELFF. The CDR3 DNA follows: TGTGCCAGCAGCTTGGAAGGGGTATCGGACACCGGGGAGCTGTTTTTT.

The CDR3 sequence: CAISATSGVSYNEQFF. DNA for the CDR3: TGTGCCATCAGTGCTACTAGCGGGGTCTCCTACAATGAGCAGTTCTTC. The V gene is TRBV10-3, the J gene TRBJ2-1, with 10 bases matching TRBD2. CDR1 is ENHRY and CDR2 is SYGVKD in the germline V gene. V shed 4 bases, J shed 0 bases, and the junction held 3 bases outside the gene matches. The CDR3 totals 16 residues.

The chain carries TRBV19 and TRBJ1-2, with D uncertain. Germline-derived CDR1 and CDR2 are LNHDA and SQIVND (reference sequence). V shed 5 bases and J shed 4 bases, with 11 bases lying between them. The length of the CDR3 is 13 residues. The CDR3 reads CASSLAGTYGYTF. CDR3 in DNA: TGTGCCAGTAGTCTGGCCGGCACCTATGGCTACACCTTC.

The gene calls are TRBV25-1 and TRBJ1-4; 9 nucleotides match TRBD1. The germline CDR1 and CDR2 sequences are MGHDK and SYGVNS. The ends lost 5 bases at V and 7 bases at J; junction bases unmatched: 11. The CDR3 is 16 amino acids. Here the CDR3 DNA reads TGTGCCAGCAGTTTCAACCCGACAGGGGGAGGTGAAAAACTGTTTTTT. Protein product: CASSFNPTGGGEKLFF.

In nucleotides, the CDR3 is TGCGCCAGCAGCCAAGATATGAGACTAGCGGGAGACCGCTCAGACAATGAGCAGTTCTTC. Protein sequence: CASSQDMRLAGDRSDNEQFF. This sequence joins TRBV4-3 and TRBJ2-1, with 12 bases matching TRBD2. There are 20 residues in the CDR3. Germline V gene lookup returns CDR1 LGHNA and CDR2 YSLEER. The J segment lost 5 bases and the V segment lost 0 bases, leaving 14 bases of the junction unmatched.

This chain connects TRBV14 to TRBJ2-2, with TRBD1 identical over 7 bases. The germline V gene encodes CDR1 SGHDN and CDR2 FVKESK. The CDR3 has 17 amino acids. V shed 0 bases and J 5 bases; nucleotides not matched to a gene: 9. The CDR3 bases are TGTGCCAGCAGCCAAGATGGGCAGGGGGTGAGGACCGGGGAGCTGTTTTTT. Protein sequence: CASSQDGQGVRTGELFF.

The V and J genes are TRBV12-5 and TRBJ2-4, with 7 positions matching TRBD2. Trimming removed 4 bases from V and 1 base from J; junction bases left unmatched: 16. Germline V CDR1 and CDR2: LGHNT, FRNRAP. This CDR3 spans 19 amino acids. CDR3 DNA sequence: TGTGCTAGTGGTTGGACCGGGACTAAAAGGGGCCCTGCCAAAAACATTCAGTACTTC. Residues: CASGWTGTKRGPAKNIQYF.

The rearrangement links TRBV18 to TRBJ2-1; D may match TRBD1 or TRBD2 (5 bases each). Deletions cut 3 bases from V and 15 bases from J, with 15 bases between. Germline lookup yields CDR1 KGHSH and CDR2 LQKENI. The CDR3 spans 12 residues. CDR3 loop: CASSPSGPGRFF. In DNA form, the CDR3 reads TGTGCCAGCTCACCGTCGGGACCCGGTCGGTTCTTC.

The chain is built from TRBV2 and TRBJ1-5; 7 nucleotides agree with TRBD1. The CDR3 is made up of 14 amino acids. Looked up from germline, CDR1 is SNHLY and CDR2 is FYNNEI. V gave up 9 bases and J gave up 5 bases; unmatched junction bases: 10. CDR3 residues: CASHGGDSDQPQHF. CDR3 nucleotides: TGTGCCAGTCATGGAGGGGACAGCGATCAGCCCCAGCATTTT.

This sequence joins TRBV3-1 (or the pseudogene TRBV3-2) and TRBJ2-7, with D perhaps matching TRBD2 (5 bases). V lost 3 bases and J 1 base, leaving 16 bases between the germline ends. The CDR3 spans 16 residues. Germline values: CDR1 LGHDT, CDR2 YNNKEL (reference sequence). For the CDR3, the DNA is TGTGCCAGCAGCCACTTTTCCGGGAAGGGTTCCTACGAGCAGTACTTC. It codes for CASSHFSGKGSYEQYF.

The chain couples TRBV28 to TRBJ2-2, with 7 bases aligning to TRBD2. V shed 6 bases, J shed 0 bases, and the junction held 4 bases outside the gene matches. The CDR3 loop spans 15 amino acids. Germline lookup yields CDR1 MDHEN and CDR2 SYDVKM. The DNA of the CDR3 is TGTGCCAGCAGAAGGGACTACGCGAACACCGGGGAGCTGTTTTTT. Encoded protein: CASRRDYANTGELFF.

The chain couples TRBV19 to TRBJ2-7; D is ambiguous. V was pared by 6 bases and J by 3 bases, with 12 bases between. This CDR3 region has 13 residues. Germline lookup yields CDR1 LNHDA and CDR2 SQIVND (reference sequence). CDR3 residues: CASSPRWGYEQYF. CDR3 in DNA: TGTGCCAGTAGCCCCCGTTGGGGCTACGAGCAGTACTTC.

This rearrangement joins TRBV24-1 to TRBJ2-3; TRBD1 matches 9 bases. Germline V lookup: CDR1 KGHDR, CDR2 SFDVKD. The CDR3 loop spans 16 amino acids. After removal of 3 bases from V and 1 base from J, the junction contained 4 bases not matched to a gene. The CDR3 coding sequence is TGTGCCACCAGTGATGTCCGGGACAGGGGCACAGATACGCAGTATTTT. This codes for CATSDVRDRGTDTQYF.

The CDR3 nucleotides are TGTGCCAGCAACAACAGGGGGCGCAATCAGCCCCAGCATTTT. Translation gives CASNNRGRNQPQHF. The V gene is TRBV6-6, the J gene TRBJ1-5; 9 positions match TRBD1. Trimming took 7 bases from V and 2 from J; bases not matched to a gene: 3. This CDR3 is built from 14 residues. Germline CDR1 MNHNY, CDR2 SVGAGI (reference sequence).

V gene TRBV12-3 or TRBV12-4 combines with J gene TRBJ1-2; D is perhaps TRBD1 (6 bases). Trimming pared 5 bases from V and 8 bases from J, leaving 15 bases between. This CDR3 contains 13 residues. In nucleotides, the CDR3 is TGTGCCAGCAGTCCCTGGGGGGCGCAGGGCTACACCTTC. Protein product: CASSPWGAQGYTF.

The rearrangement joins TRBV7-2 to TRBJ2-7; 11 bases align to TRBD2. Germline V CDR1 and CDR2: SGHTA, FQGNSA. V trimming: 5 bases; J trimming: 3 bases; junction bases outside the gene matches: 6. CDR3 length equals 15 residues. The CDR3 protein is CASSAPGLAVYEQYF. The DNA of the CDR3 is TGTGCCAGCAGCGCACCGGGACTAGCGGTCTACGAGCAGTACTTC.

This chain uses TRBV7-8 with TRBJ1-4; possibly TRBD1 for D (5 bases). Trimming took off 2 bases at V and 7 bases at J, with 8 bases between the two ends. Looked up from germline, CDR1 is SGHVS and CDR2 is FQNEAQ. The CDR3 has 13 amino acids. CDR3 bases: TGTGCCAGCAGCTTAATAGGGACTGAAAAACTGTTTTTT. Encoded protein: CASSLIGTEKLFF.

A note on this clone: An end of the junction differs from the germline gene, which may be a read error. This rearrangement joins TRBV7-7 to TRBJ2-5; D might be TRBD1 (6 bases). CDR3 length: 15 amino acids. Germline V gene lookup returns CDR1 SSHAT and CDR2 FNYEAQ (reference sequence). Written as DNA, the CDR3 is TGTGCTAGCAGCCGCTCACAGGGTTCAGTGGAGACCCAGTACTTC. Encoded protein: CASSRSQGSVETQYF.

This clone occurred once. The V gene is TRBV5-1, the J gene TRBJ2-5, with 12 bases aligning to TRBD2. CDR1 and CDR2 from the germline V gene are SGHRS and YFSETQ. V was clipped by 3 bases and J by 4 bases; unmatched bases: 4. CDR3 length equals 15 residues. The CDR3, as DNA: TGCGCCAGCAGCTCAACTAGCGGGGGGATAGAGACCCAGTACTTC. Protein: CASSSTSGGIETQYF.